These T cell receptor beta chains were read from a single sample in a study of T cells in Graves' hyperthyroidism and ophthalmopathy. TCRdb re-analysed the multiplex PCR reads in MiXCR, keeping a single row per CDR3 protein. This table has approximately 690,000 distinct CDR3 sequences, about a fifth appearing once. Sequencing was performed on blood. Receptors were obtained from a young man with Graves' ophthalmopathy. The CDR3 runs from the conserved cysteine through the conserved F or W. D genes are given only for firm matches. Not all rows give a size; the values are once, few, many and, for expanded clones, a class.

j_gene | v_gene | d_gene | abundance | CDR3nt | CDR3aa
TRBJ2-7 | TRBV24-1 | NA | many | TGTGCCACCAGTGGACAGGACGAACTCGAGCAGTACTTC | CATSGQDELEQYF
TRBJ2-7 | TRBV7-9 | TRBD2 | many | TGTGCCAGCAGACCACCCCTGGCTAGCGGGAGAAGCGGGGACGAGCAGTACTTC | CASRPPLASGRSGDEQYF
TRBJ2-1 | TRBV4-1 | NA | NA | TGCGCCAGCAGCCAAGTCGGGACTGGCGACAGGGAGCAGTTCTTC | CASSQVGTGDREQFF
TRBJ2-2 | TRBV7-8 | TRBD2 | many | TGTGCCAGCAGCTTAGAGCTAGCGGGAGGCTTGAACACCGGGGAGCTGTTTTTT | CASSLELAGGLNTGELFF
TRBJ2-1 | TRBV5-4 | NA | NA | TGTGCCAGCCAGGATCGGGGTGGCGGGTCCTACAATGAGCAGTTCTTC | CASQDRGGGSYNEQFF
TRBJ2-1 | TRBV2 | TRBD2 | many | TGTGCCAGCAGTGAAGGACTAGCGGGGAGCTCCTACAATGAGCAGTTCTTC | CASSEGLAGSSYNEQFF
TRBJ1-1 | TRBV27 | NA | NA | TGTGCCAGCAGTTTATCGTTCGGGGGCATTCGGACTGAAGCTTTCTTT | CASSLSFGGIRTEAFF
TRBJ2-1 | TRBV7-3 | TRBD2 | few | TGTGCCAGCAGCAAAAAAAAGAAGACTAGCGGGAGCTCCTACAATGAGCAGTTCTTC | CASSKKKKTSGSSYNEQFF
TRBJ2-1 | TRBV5-1 | NA | NA | TGTGCCAGCAGCTTGGATGACTTAGCCCGGACTGAGCAGTTCTTC | CASSLDDLARTEQFF
TRBJ2-7 | TRBV5-6 | NA | many | TGTGCCAGCAGCTTGGACGAGGGCGGGTCCTACGAGCAGTACTTC | CASSLDEGGSYEQYF
TRBJ2-2 | TRBV19 | NA | NA | TGTGCCAGTAGTCCACAGGGTGGGGCCGGGGAGCTGTTTTTT | CASSPQGGAGELFF
TRBJ2-7 | TRBV7-2 | NA | NA | TGTGCCAGCAGCCCCTTCTACACCAACACCTACGAGCAGTACTTC | CASSPFYTNTYEQYF
TRBJ2-5 | TRBV6-2/TRBV6-3 | TRBD2 | few | TGTGCCAGCAGTTCAAGGACTAGCGGGAGAGAGACCCAGTACTTC | CASSSRTSGRETQYF
TRBJ1-1 | TRBV5-6 | NA | NA | TGTGCCAGCAGCTTCGGGAAGGGCGCTTTCTTT | CASSFGKGAFF
TRBJ2-2 | TRBV29-1 | NA | NA | TGCAGCGTTGGGCCAACAAACACCGGGGAGCTGTTTTTT | CSVGPTNTGELFF
TRBJ2-6 | TRBV5-1 | TRBD1 | NA | TGCGCCAGCAGCGCCCGACAGGGCTCTGGGGCCAACGTCCTGACTTTC | CASSARQGSGANVLTF
TRBJ1-1 | TRBV29-1 | NA | few | TGCAGCGCCAAAAAAGGGGGGAACACTGAAGCTTTCTTT | CSAKKGGNTEAFF
TRBJ2-7 | TRBV9 | NA | many | TGTGCCAGCAGCGTAGGAGCAGGGACTTACGAGCAGTACTTC | CASSVGAGTYEQYF
TRBJ2-7 | TRBV4-2 | TRBD2 | NA | TGTGCCAGCAGCTCGCGAGGGACTAGCGGGAGCGTCGAGCAGTACTTC | CASSSRGTSGSVEQYF
TRBJ1-5 | TRBV28 | TRBD1 | NA | TGTGCCAGCAGTAAAACAGGGGCGGGCAATCAGCCCCAGCATTTT | CASSKTGAGNQPQHF
TRBJ1-1 | TRBV28 | NA | few | TGTGCCAGCAGTGATGTCCGAAGGTCCACTGAAGCTTTCTTT | CASSDVRRSTEAFF
TRBJ2-2 | TRBV6-1 | TRBD2 | few | TGTGCCAGCACCTCGACTAGCGGGAGTTCCGGGGAGCTGTTTTTT | CASTSTSGSSGELFF
TRBJ1-5 | TRBV28 | NA | NA | TGTGCCAGCAGTCCATTCCCCAACTATAGCAATCAGCCCCAGCATTTT | CASSPFPNYSNQPQHF
TRBJ1-2 | TRBV28 | NA | many | TGTGCCAGCAGTGAACCGGACTATGGCTACACCTTC | CASSEPDYGYTF
TRBJ2-3 | TRBV5-4 | TRBD1 | few | TGTGCCAGCAGCGTAGGACAGGGTGTAACAGATACGCAGTATTTT | CASSVGQGVTDTQYF
TRBJ2-1 | TRBV2 | NA | many | TGTGCCAGCGAAGCAAATGAGCAGTTCTTC | CASEANEQFF
TRBJ1-1 | TRBV27 | NA | NA | TGTGCCAGCAGTTTATCCGCGGCGACTCAGAACACTGAAGCTTTCTTT | CASSLSAATQNTEAFF
TRBJ1-3 | TRBV6-1 | NA | NA | TGTGCCAGCAGTGAAAATTCTGGAAACACCATATATTTT | CASSENSGNTIYF
TRBJ1-2 | TRBV28 | TRBD1 | many | TGTGCCAGCAGCCAGTCTGGACAGGGTGACTATGGCTACACCTTC | CASSQSGQGDYGYTF
TRBJ1-4 | TRBV30 | NA | few | TGTGCCTGGAACAGCTATGAAAAACTGTTTTTT | CAWNSYEKLFF
TRBJ2-1 | TRBV6-1 | NA | few | TGTGCCAGCAGTGTGGAGGGGTTAATGGGAGGTGAGCAGTTCTTC | CASSVEGLMGGEQFF
TRBJ2-2 | TRBV30 | NA | few | TGTGCCTGGATTGGCGATCATCAGCTAAACACCGGGGAGCTGTTTTTT | CAWIGDHQLNTGELFF
TRBJ1-5 | TRBV6-1 | NA | few | TGTGCCAGCAGTGTGGGGGTCTATAGCAATCAGCCCCAGCATTTT | CASSVGVYSNQPQHF